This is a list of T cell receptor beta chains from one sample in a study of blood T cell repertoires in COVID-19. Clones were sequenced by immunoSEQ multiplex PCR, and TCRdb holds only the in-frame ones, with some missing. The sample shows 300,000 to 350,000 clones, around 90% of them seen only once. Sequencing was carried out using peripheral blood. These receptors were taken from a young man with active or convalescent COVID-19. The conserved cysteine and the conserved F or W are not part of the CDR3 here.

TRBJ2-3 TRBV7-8 ASTLWLAATDTQY
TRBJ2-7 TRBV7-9 ASSSGQGAAYEQY
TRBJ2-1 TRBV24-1 ATSDPGLGGNEQF
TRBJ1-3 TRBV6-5 ASSYSGQNSGNTIY
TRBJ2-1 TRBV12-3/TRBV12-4 ASSLDIREQF
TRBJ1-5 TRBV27 ASSSTGYQPQH
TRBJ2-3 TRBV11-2 ASSHRDTRTDTQY
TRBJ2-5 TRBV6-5 ASSSPVDREETQY
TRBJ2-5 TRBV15 ATRDGGRETQY
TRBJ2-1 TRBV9 ASSVGGRPNEQF
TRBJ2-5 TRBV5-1 ASSTQGFQETQY
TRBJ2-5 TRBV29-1 SGTSPTGETQY
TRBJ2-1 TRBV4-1 ASSHGREEAEQF
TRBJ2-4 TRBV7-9 ASSTRTSGRAGNIQY